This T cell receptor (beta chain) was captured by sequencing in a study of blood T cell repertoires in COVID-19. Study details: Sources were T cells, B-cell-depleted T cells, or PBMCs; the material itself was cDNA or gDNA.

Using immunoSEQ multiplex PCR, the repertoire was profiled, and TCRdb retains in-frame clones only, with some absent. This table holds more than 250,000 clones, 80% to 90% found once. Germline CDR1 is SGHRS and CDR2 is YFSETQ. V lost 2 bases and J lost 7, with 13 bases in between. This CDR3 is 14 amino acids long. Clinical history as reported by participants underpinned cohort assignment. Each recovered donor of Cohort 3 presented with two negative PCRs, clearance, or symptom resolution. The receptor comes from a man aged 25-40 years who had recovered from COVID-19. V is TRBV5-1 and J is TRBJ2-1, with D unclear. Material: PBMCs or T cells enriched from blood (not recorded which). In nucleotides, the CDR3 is TGCGCCAGCAGCTTTGAAAACAGTCGTAATGAGCAGTTCTTC. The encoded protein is CASSFENSRNEQFF.